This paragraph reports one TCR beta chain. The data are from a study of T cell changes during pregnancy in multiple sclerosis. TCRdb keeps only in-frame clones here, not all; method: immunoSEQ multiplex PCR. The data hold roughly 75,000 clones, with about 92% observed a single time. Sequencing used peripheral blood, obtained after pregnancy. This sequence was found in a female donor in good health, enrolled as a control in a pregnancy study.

DNA for the CDR3: TGTGCTAGTGGTTTTGGACAGGGAGTATATGGCTACACCTTC. Its translation: CASGFGQGVYGYTF. This chain connects TRBV12-5 to TRBJ1-2, with 8 bases aligning to TRBD1. The trim removed 3 bases at V and 5 bases at J, leaving 5 bases unmatched. Germline-derived CDR1 and CDR2 are LGHNT and FRNRAP. This CDR3 has 14 residues.